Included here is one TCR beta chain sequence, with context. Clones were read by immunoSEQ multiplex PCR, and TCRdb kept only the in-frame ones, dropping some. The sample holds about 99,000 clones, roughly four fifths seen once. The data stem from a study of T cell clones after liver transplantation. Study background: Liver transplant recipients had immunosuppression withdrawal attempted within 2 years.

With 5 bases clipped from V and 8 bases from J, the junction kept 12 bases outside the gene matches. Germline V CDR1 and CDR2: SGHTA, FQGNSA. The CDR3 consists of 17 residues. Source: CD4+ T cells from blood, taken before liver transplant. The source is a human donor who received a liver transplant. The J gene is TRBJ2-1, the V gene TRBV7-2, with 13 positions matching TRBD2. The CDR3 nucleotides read TGTGCCAGCAGCCCGCTGCCGGGACTAGCGGGGTTGCATGAGCAGTTCTTC. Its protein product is CASSPLPGLAGLHEQFF.